These T cell receptor beta chains were read from a single sample in a study of cytomegalovirus exposure and HLA in healthy donors. Sequencing was performed with immunoSEQ multiplex PCR; in TCRdb, only in-frame clones are kept and a portion is missing. The sample has under 200,000 clones, about 95% seen once; the top ten hold about 0.94%. The sequencing sample was made of PBMCs. The receptors shown here come from a woman aged 18-35 years in good health and CMV-seronegative. CDR3s include the opening cysteine and the closing phenylalanine or tryptophan. The D gene is left open where the match is weak. A row's size may be missing; if present it is once, few, many or a size class.

CDR3 protein,CDR3 DNA,J gene,V gene,clone size,D gene
CASSPSGGGYSNQPQHF,TGTGCCAGCTCACCCTCAGGGGGCGGCTATAGCAATCAGCCCCAGCATTTT,TRBJ1-5,TRBV18,-,TRBD1
CASSFTRDRVHEQYF,TGTGCCAGCAGCTTCACCCGGGACAGGGTCCACGAGCAGTACTTC,TRBJ2-7,TRBV7-9,-,TRBD1
CASSAVRPDNEQFF,TGTGCCAGCAGTGCCGTCAGGCCGGACAATGAGCAGTTCTTC,TRBJ2-1,TRBV6-1,-,-
CASSVTSELYNEQFF,TGTGCCAGCAGCGTTACTAGCGAGCTGTACAATGAGCAGTTCTTC,TRBJ2-1,TRBV9,-,TRBD2
CASSFGGTSGGDTQYF,TGCGCCAGCAGCTTTGGCGGGACTAGCGGGGGGGATACGCAGTATTTT,TRBJ2-3,TRBV5-1,-,TRBD2
CASSLGGTGRTEAFF,TGCGCCAGCAGCCTGGGGGGGACAGGGCGTACTGAAGCTTTCTTT,TRBJ1-1,TRBV4-3,-,TRBD1
CASSLDRETQYF,TGTGCTAGCAGCTTAGATAGAGAGACCCAGTACTTC,TRBJ2-5,TRBV7-7,-,-
CSARVGYGYTF,TGCAGTGCCCGGGTTGGCTATGGCTACACCTTC,TRBJ1-2,TRBV20-1,-,-
CASSQPGLMNTEAFF,TGTGCCAGCAGTCAACCTGGGCTAATGAACACTGAAGCTTTCTTT,TRBJ1-1,TRBV6-5,-,-
CASSRGRVNYSPLHF,TGTGCCAGCAGTCGTGGTCGGGTTAATTATTCACCCCTCCACTTT,TRBJ1-6,TRBV6-5,once,-
CASSTDRGNTIYF,TGTGCCAGCAGCACAGACCGGGGAAACACCATATATTTT,TRBJ1-3,TRBV7-2,-,-
CASSPDAGNSPLHF,TGTGCCAGCAGCCCCGATGCGGGGAATTCACCCCTCCACTTT,TRBJ1-6,TRBV11-2,-,-
CASRPRLLAGVLRVTDTQYF,TGTGCCAGCCGTCCAAGACTCCTAGCGGGGGTCCTCAGGGTTACAGATACGCAGTATTTT,TRBJ2-3,TRBV6-9,-,TRBD2
CASTGSANEKLFF,TGTGCCTCGACAGGGTCGGCTAATGAAAAACTGTTTTTT,TRBJ1-4,TRBV7-9,-,TRBD1
CASSPGINLNQPQHF,TGTGCCAGCAGCCCGGGGATAAACCTCAATCAGCCCCAGCATTTT,TRBJ1-5,TRBV9,-,-
CASSQGQEPPNYGYTF,TGCGCCAGCAGCCAGGGACAGGAACCTCCTAACTATGGCTACACCTTC,TRBJ1-2,TRBV4-3,-,TRBD1
CASSEPGFYEQYF,TGTGCCAGCAGTGAACCGGGATTCTACGAGCAGTACTTC,TRBJ2-7,TRBV25-1,-,-
CASSTRVSNYGYTF,TGTGCCAGTAGTACGAGGGTATCTAACTATGGCTACACCTTC,TRBJ1-2,TRBV19,-,-
CASSITSGVTDTQYF,TGTGCCAGTAGTATCACTAGCGGGGTCACAGATACGCAGTATTTT,TRBJ2-3,TRBV19,-,TRBD2
CASSFRDFETQYF,TGTGCCAGTAGTTTCCGGGACTTCGAGACCCAGTACTTC,TRBJ2-5,TRBV19,-,-
CASSYSKGSNEKLFF,TGTGCCAGCAGTTACTCAAAGGGGTCTAATGAAAAACTGTTTTTT,TRBJ1-4,TRBV6-5,-,-
CATSGRRGQETQYF,TGTGCCACCTCGGGGAGGAGGGGCCAAGAGACCCAGTACTTC,TRBJ2-5,TRBV6-5,-,-
CASSLFPGYGYTF,TGTGCCAGCAGCTTGTTTCCCGGCTATGGCTACACCTTC,TRBJ1-2,TRBV5-4,-,-
CASSLQYPNTGELFF,TGTGCCAGCAGCTTACAGTATCCGAACACCGGGGAGCTGTTTTTT,TRBJ2-2,TRBV7-9,-,-
CASSVSPGQGRDSPLHF,TGTGCCAGCAGCGTATCCCCGGGACAGGGTAGGGATTCACCCCTCCACTTT,TRBJ1-6,TRBV9,-,TRBD1
CASSSRGGVSTDTQYF,TGTGCCAGCAGCTCCCGGGGGGGAGTTAGCACAGATACGCAGTATTTT,TRBJ2-3,TRBV7-3,-,TRBD2
CASSIQGNTEAFF,TGTGCCAGTAGTATCCAGGGGAACACTGAAGCTTTCTTT,TRBJ1-1,TRBV19,-,-
CASSERPGGGDQETQYF,TGTGCCAGCAGTGAAAGGCCGGGCGGGGGGGATCAAGAGACCCAGTACTTC,TRBJ2-5,TRBV2,-,TRBD2
CASSTQRATEAFF,TGTGCCAGCAGCACTCAACGCGCGACTGAAGCTTTCTTT,TRBJ1-1,TRBV7-2,-,-
CASSSLGPGSYNEQFF,TGTGCCAGCAGCTCGCTGGGCCCGGGATCCTACAATGAGCAGTTCTTC,TRBJ2-1,TRBV11-2,-,-
CASSQDRDYGYTF,TGTGCCAGCAGCCAAGACCGGGATTATGGCTACACCTTC,TRBJ1-2,TRBV14,-,-